Listed below are T cell receptor beta chains from one sample, sequenced in a study of blood T cell repertoires in COVID-19. Sequencing was performed with immunoSEQ multiplex PCR; in TCRdb, only in-frame clones are kept and a portion is missing. The data hold around 160,000 clones, with roughly four fifths observed a single time. Sequenced input: peripheral blood. These receptors all stem from a human donor with acute or convalescent COVID-19. The donor label of this sample is uncertain. The CDR3 runs from the conserved cysteine through the conserved F or W. A D gene is named only where the DNA matches it firmly. The size entry is marked missing in some rows and otherwise reads once, few, many or a size class.

>.|.|TRBJ1-1|TRBV5-8
TGTGCCAGCAGCTTGGTTACGGGGGTGGGGAACACTGAAGCTTTCTTT
CASSLVTGVGNTEAFF
>TRBD1|.|TRBJ1-5|TRBV6-5
TGTGCCAGCACACCGAACAGGGGCTCTTTGACGCCCCAGCATTTT
CASTPNRGSLTPQHF
>TRBD1|.|TRBJ1-1|TRBV2
TGTGCCAGCACCCCCCTAGACAGGGCGAACACTGAAGCTTTCTTT
CASTPLDRANTEAFF
>.|.|TRBJ2-5|TRBV9
TGTGCCAGCAGCGCGCGCCCAGGGGAGACCCAGTACTTC
CASSARPGETQYF
>.|.|TRBJ1-5|TRBV19
TGTGCCAGTATTAAGGGCAGAACGACAGCCCGCAATCAGCCCCAGCATTTT
CASIKGRTTARNQPQHF
>.|.|TRBJ1-3|TRBV14
TGTGCCAGCAGCCAAGTAATCAGGGCACCCCTCTCTGGAAACACCATATATTTT
CASSQVIRAPLSGNTIYF
>.|.|TRBJ1-2|TRBV5-1
TGCGCCAGCAGCTCGGACTTCTATGGCTACACCTTC
CASSSDFYGYTF
>.|few|TRBJ1-2|TRBV4-1
TGCGCCAGCAGCCAAGAGGAGGAAGGCGGGGTTTATGGCTACACCTTC
CASSQEEEGGVYGYTF
>TRBD2|.|TRBJ2-3|TRBV6-5
TGTGCCAGCAGTTATTGGGGGGGGAGCACCGATACGCAGTATTTT
CASSYWGGSTDTQYF
>TRBD1|.|TRBJ1-2|TRBV3-1/TRBV3-2
TGTGCCAGCAGCCCTCCCCAGGGGGCCATTGATGGCTACACCTTC
CASSPPQGAIDGYTF
>.|.|TRBJ1-6|TRBV30
TGTGCCTGGAGTGTAACAGGAGATTCACCCCTCCACTTT
CAWSVTGDSPLHF
>TRBD1|.|TRBJ1-1|TRBV12-5
TGTGCTAGTGCCCAACCGGGACAGGGACGCCTCGCTTTCTTT
CASAQPGQGRLAFF
>TRBD1|.|TRBJ1-1|TRBV3-1/TRBV3-2
TGTGCCAGCAGCCCCAACAGGGGAAATTCTGAAGCTTTCTTT
CASSPNRGNSEAFF
>.|.|TRBJ1-1|TRBV30
TGTGCCTGGACCCCATGGACTACCACTGAAGCTTTCTTT
CAWTPWTTTEAFF
>.|.|TRBJ2-7|TRBV20-1
TGCAGTGCTGCTATTGACGAGCAGTACTTC
CSAAIDEQYF
>TRBD2|.|TRBJ2-2|TRBV7-3
TGTGCCAGCAGCTTGAGCGGGGGAGGGACCGGGGAGCTGTTTTTT
CASSLSGGGTGELFF
>.|.|TRBJ2-7|TRBV10-3
TGTGCCATCAGTGACACCGTTGGCAGATACTCCTACGAGCAGTACTTC
CAISDTVGRYSYEQYF
>.|.|TRBJ2-7|TRBV5-6
TGTGCCAGCAGCTTGCTACCGAGCTCCTACGAGCAGTACTTC
CASSLLPSSYEQYF
>.|once|TRBJ2-7|TRBV29-1
TGCAGCGTTGAAGAGTCAGGCTACGAGCAGTACTTC
CSVEESGYEQYF
>.|.|TRBJ1-1|TRBV27
TGTGCCAGCAGTACAGGGCGTCGGTACACTGAAGCTTTCTTT
CASSTGRRYTEAFF
>.|.|TRBJ2-3|TRBV11-3
TGTGCCAGCAGCCCCCCGGGGAGAGATACGCAGTATTTT
CASSPPGRDTQYF
>TRBD1|.|TRBJ1-1|TRBV30
TGTGCCTCTCGCACCGGGACAGGGGCTTTCTTT
CASRTGTGAFF
>.|.|TRBJ1-5|TRBV6-6
TGTGCCAGCCTAAACGGGCGAGACGCGGGGCCCCAGCATTTT
CASLNGRDAGPQHF
>.|.|TRBJ1-2|TRBV6-5
TGTGCCAGCATCCCCGGGGGGTGGGATGGCTACACCTTC
CASIPGGWDGYTF
>TRBD1|once|TRBJ1-2|TRBV7-2
TGTGCCAGCAGTCAATATGGACAGGGCGCCTATGGCTACACCTTC
CASSQYGQGAYGYTF
>TRBD1|.|TRBJ2-7|TRBV18
TGTGCCAGCTCACCACGGACAGGGGTCGTCTACGAGCAGTACTTC
CASSPRTGVVYEQYF
>.|few|TRBJ1-6|TRBV7-9
TGTGCCAGCAGCCAAGGGAGCTCCTATAATTCACCCCTCCACTTT
CASSQGSSYNSPLHF
>TRBD1|.|TRBJ1-3|TRBV3-1/TRBV3-2
TGTGCCAGCAGCCACCGGGGACAGCGTGCCGGAAACACCATATATTTT
CASSHRGQRAGNTIYF
>.|.|TRBJ1-1|TRBV18
TGTGCCAGCTCACTCGTTCCGACAAACACTGAAGCTTTCTTT
CASSLVPTNTEAFF
>TRBD1|.|TRBJ1-1|TRBV5-1
TGCGCCAGCAGCGGACAGGGGAACACTGAAGCTTTCTTT
CASSGQGNTEAFF
>TRBD1|few|TRBJ1-5|TRBV18
TGTGCCAGCTCACCGGGACAGGGGGCAGCTCAGCCCCAGCATTTT
CASSPGQGAAQPQHF
>TRBD1|.|TRBJ1-2|TRBV30
TGTGCCACGGGCCGGGGACAGGGCTACACCTTC
CATGRGQGYTF
>TRBD2|.|TRBJ2-3|TRBV14
TGTGCCAGCAGCCAGGTCGGGACTAGCCAGGGTGATACGCAGTATTTT
CASSQVGTSQGDTQYF
>.|.|TRBJ1-6|TRBV19
TGTGCCAGTAGTATCGACAGGTTTTACTCACCCCTCCACTTT
CASSIDRFYSPLHF
>TRBD1|.|TRBJ2-1|TRBV2
TGTGCCAGCACCCCGGGACAGAACAATGAGCAGTTCTTC
CASTPGQNNEQFF
>TRBD2|.|TRBJ2-3|TRBV5-1
TGCGCCAGCAGCCCAGGGAGGACTAGCGGGGTGTCAGATACGCAGTATTTT
CASSPGRTSGVSDTQYF
>TRBD1|.|TRBJ1-2|TRBV19
TGTGCCAGTAGTCGGGGGACAGTCTATGGCTACACCTTC
CASSRGTVYGYTF
>.|.|TRBJ1-2|TRBV19
TGTGCCAGTAGTATACAGGACTCTAACTATGGCTACACCTTC
CASSIQDSNYGYTF
>TRBD1|.|TRBJ2-7|TRBV18
TGTGCCAGCTCAACAACAGGGGGCCGGTCCTACGAGCAGTACTTC
CASSTTGGRSYEQYF